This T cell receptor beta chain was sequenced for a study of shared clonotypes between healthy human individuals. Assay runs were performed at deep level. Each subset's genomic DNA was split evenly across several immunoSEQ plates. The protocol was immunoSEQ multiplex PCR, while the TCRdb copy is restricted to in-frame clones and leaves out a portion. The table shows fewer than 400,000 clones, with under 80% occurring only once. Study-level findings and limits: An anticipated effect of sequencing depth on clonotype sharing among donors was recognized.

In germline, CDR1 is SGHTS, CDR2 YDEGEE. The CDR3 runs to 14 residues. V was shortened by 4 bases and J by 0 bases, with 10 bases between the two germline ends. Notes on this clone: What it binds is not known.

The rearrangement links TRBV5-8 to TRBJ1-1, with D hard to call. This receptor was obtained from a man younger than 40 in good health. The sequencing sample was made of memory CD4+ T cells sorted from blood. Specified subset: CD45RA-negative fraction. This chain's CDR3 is CASSLPTVNTEAFF. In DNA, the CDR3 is TGTGCCAGCAGCCTACCAACCGTGAACACTGAAGCTTTCTTT.